Detailed here is one T cell receptor (beta chain). Sequencing used immunoSEQ multiplex PCR; TCRdb keeps in-frame clones, though not all of them. Of 120,000 or so clones detected, about 89% appear once; the ten largest clones hold approximately 4%. The sample is drawn from a study of blood T cell repertoires in COVID-19. Study-wide context: Sites across the United States, Italy and Spain contributed samples from acute and convalescent COVID-19. T cells, B-cell-depleted T cells, or PBMCs provided the cDNA or gDNA that served as material.

The V gene lost 2 bases and the J gene lost 8 bases, with 9 bases spanning the gap. CDR3 length equals 13 residues. Germline V gene data show CDR1 as MNHEY and CDR2 as SVGEGT. Material for sequencing was peripheral blood. The source is an older woman with acute or convalescent COVID-19. This chain connects TRBV6-2 or TRBV6-3 to TRBJ1-4; D gene uncertain. The CDR3 protein is CASSYREGEKLFF. The CDR3 coding sequence is TGTGCCAGCAGTTACCGGGAGGGCGAAAAACTGTTTTTT.